The 8 T cell receptor beta chains given below trace back to one sample, sequenced in a study of T-cell reconstitution after alpha-beta-depleted transplantation in children. Unique molecular identifiers were built into the TCRbeta library. TCRdb independently ran MiXCR on the PCR reads; one entry per CDR3 protein. The sample yields around 480,000 distinct CDR3 sequences, 32% seen once. The sequences come from PBMCs from the stem cell graft donor, collected from the stem cell graft. Source of these receptors: a human donor who donated a stem cell graft to a child with aplastic anemia.

This clonotype turned up a few times. The chain uses TRBV29-1 and TRBJ1-3; tentative D call: TRBD1 (5 bases). The length of the CDR3 is 14 residues. V lost 6 bases and J 0 bases, leaving 12 bases between the germline ends. CDR1 is SQVTM and CDR2 is ANQGSEA in the germline V gene. The CDR3 protein is CSVQPGGSGNTIYF. The CDR3 DNA reads TGCAGCGTCCAACCTGGGGGCTCTGGAAACACCATATATTTT.

This chain connects TRBV12-3 or TRBV12-4 to TRBJ2-7; 10 bases map to TRBD2. After removal of 5 bases from V and 3 bases from J, the junction contained 10 bases not matched to a gene. The CDR3 length is 16 residues. This CDR3 is CASSPRTSGTHYEQYF. Here the CDR3 DNA reads TGTGCCAGCAGTCCACGGACTAGCGGTACCCACTACGAGCAGTACTTC.

The rearrangement links TRBV18 to TRBJ2-7; D is perhaps TRBD2 (5 bases). The V end lost 2 bases, the J end lost 4 bases, and 12 bases lay between the germline ends. Germline CDR1 is KGHSH and CDR2 is LQKENI. The CDR3 is 14 amino acids. The CDR3 DNA sequence: TGTGCCAGCTCACCAAAAGGCGAGGGTTACGAGCAGTACTTC. Amino acid sequence: CASSPKGEGYEQYF.

The chain has TRBV5-1 and TRBJ1-2; 8 bases map to TRBD1. The CDR3 consists of 14 residues. Germline V lookup: CDR1 SGHRS, CDR2 YFSETQ. V shed 4 bases and J 7 bases; nucleotides not matched to a gene: 9. The CDR3 DNA reads TGCGCCAGCAGCGTTGACAGGGGATCGGGTGGCTACACCTTC. Translation: CASSVDRGSGGYTF.

This clonotype has a handful of counts. J is TRBJ1-5 and V is TRBV7-2, with TRBD1 as a possible D gene (5 bases). CDR3 length: 13 residues. Trimming stripped 8 bases from V and 7 bases from J, with 15 bases between. Looked up from germline, CDR1 is SGHTA and CDR2 is FQGNSA. The CDR3 DNA follows: TGTGCCAGCGCCGGGGGGTCCCGGCAGCCCCAGCATTTT. This gives the protein CASAGGSRQPQHF. Variable domain in full (rest from reference TRBV7-2 and TRBJ1-5): GAGVSQSPSNKVTEKGKDVELRCDPISGHTALYWYRQSLGQGLEFLIYFQGNSAPDKSGLPSDRFSAERTGGSVSTLTIQRTQQEDSAVYLCASAGGSRQPQHFGDGTRLSIL.

This clonotype was found a few times. The chain carries TRBV4-2 and TRBJ2-7, with 9 positions matching TRBD2. This CDR3 region has 18 residues. The V and J ends lost 5 bases and 0 bases, in that order; junction bases with no gene match: 14. Per germline, CDR1 LGHNA and CDR2 YNFKEQ. CDR3 nucleotide sequence: TGTGCCAGCAGCTCCCTGGGATCAGGAGCGGGAGGCTCCTACGAGCAGTACTTC. It encodes CASSSLGSGAGGSYEQYF.

The genes are TRBV27 and TRBJ1-1, with 7 positions matching TRBD1. The CDR3 has 15 residues. The germline CDR1 and CDR2 sequences are MNHEY and SMNVEV (reference sequence). The ends lost 4 bases at V and 12 bases at J; junction bases unmatched: 17. The chain's CDR3 is CASSSLPQGQALTFF. The DNA for the CDR3 is TGTGCCAGCAGTTCCTTGCCCCAAGGACAGGCGTTAACTTTCTTT.

The V call is TRBV3-1, the J call TRBJ1-5, with TRBD1 matching 8 bases. The V gene end was trimmed by 8 bases and the J gene end by 5 bases; junction bases not matched to a gene: 11. From germline, CDR1 is LGHDT and CDR2 YNNKEL (reference sequence). The CDR3 is made up of 15 amino acids. The CDR3 is CASRGTGSGYQPQHF. The CDR3 coding sequence is TGTGCCAGCCGGGGGACAGGTTCGGGGTATCAGCCCCAGCATTTT.